This TCR beta chain stems from a study of cytomegalovirus exposure and HLA in healthy donors. Whole-study results and caveats: Certain sequence variants were highly shared and formed a cluster, and this cluster was likely a sequencing artifact.

The PCR contained 60 Vbeta and 13 Jbeta primers. This table comes from immunoSEQ multiplex PCR, and its TCRdb copy is limited to in-frame clones, with some not included. The table for this sample gives 100,000 or so clones. V lost 4 bases and J lost 4, with 11 bases in between. CDR1 and CDR2 from the germline V gene are SQVTM and ANQGSEA. This CDR3 region has 12 residues. Of note for this clone: Its antigen is still unknown.

V usage is TRBV29-1 and J usage is TRBJ2-7; no clear D gene. The sequenced sample consisted of PBMCs. The clonotype originates from a man aged 50-60 years in good health and CMV-seronegative. The CDR3 nucleotides are TGCAGCGTTGTATGGGCCGGTTACGAGCAGTACTTC. Translating gives CSVVWAGYEQYF.